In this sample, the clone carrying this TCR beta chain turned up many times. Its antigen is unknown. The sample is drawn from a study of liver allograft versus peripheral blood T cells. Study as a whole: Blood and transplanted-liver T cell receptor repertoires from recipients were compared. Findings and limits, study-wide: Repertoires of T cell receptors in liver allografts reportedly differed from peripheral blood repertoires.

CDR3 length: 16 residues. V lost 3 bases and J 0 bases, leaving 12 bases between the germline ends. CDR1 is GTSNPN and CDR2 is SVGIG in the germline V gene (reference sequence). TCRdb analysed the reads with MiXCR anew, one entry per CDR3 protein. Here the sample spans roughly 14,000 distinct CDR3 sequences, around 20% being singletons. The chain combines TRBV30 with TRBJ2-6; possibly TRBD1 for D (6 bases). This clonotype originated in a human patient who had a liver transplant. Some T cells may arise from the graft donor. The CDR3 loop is CAWSLGGHSGANVLTF. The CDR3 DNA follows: TGTGCCTGGAGCCTAGGGGGTCACTCTGGGGCCAACGTCCTGACTTTC.